This TCR beta chain was identified during a study of spatial heterogeneity in lung cancer. This clonotype was detected a few times. TCRdb re-derived calls from the 5' RACE reads in MiXCR, one entry per CDR3 protein. The sample holds about 52,000 distinct CDR3 sequences, roughly 7.4% seen once. Noted time point: blood at routine non-recurrence follow-up after resection. No cells were sorted before sequencing. The whole RNA sequenced was extracted from tumor, nontumor lung or frozen PBMC. CDR3 length: 13 residues. CDR1 and CDR2 (germline): SQVTM, ANQGSEA. Trimming cost V 4 bases and J 9 bases, with 19 bases left between them.

This TCR derives from a female donor with early-stage non-small cell lung cancer. V and J are TRBV29-1 and TRBJ2-7, with D unclear. Sample: PBMCs, taken at follow-up. The CDR3 DNA reads as TGCAGCGTTGTAGGGCTGCCGAGCTGGGCGCAGTACTTC. It is translated as CSVVGLPSWAQYF.